This T cell receptor beta chain was captured by sequencing in a study of T cell repertoires in cytomegalovirus infection. Across the study: Public signatures in TCR beta pointed to CMV infection and matching HLA type.

On this clonotype: Its specificity is not known.

Study results and limitations: Cumulative frequency of public TCR beta families picked out carriers of CMV plus the relevant HLA. Predominance within the ex vivo response was attributable to HLA-C-restricted CMV-specific TCR beta clonotypes.

Germline V gene data show CDR1 as MNHGY and CDR2 as SAAAGT. The V segment lost 0 bases and the J segment 7 bases; nucleotides outside the gene matches: 6. CDR3 length equals 14 residues. From the reads, TCRdb called clonotypes with MiXCR, one entry per CDR3 protein. The sample lists 800,000 to 950,000 distinct CDR3 sequences, approximately 32% occurring once. The clonotype originates from a human donor in good health (CMV status not recorded). Some clones in this sample may be carry-over from other donors' samples. This sample comprised cultured CD8+ T cells from PBMCs, obtained from culture after CMV antigen stimulation. The chain has TRBV6-8 and TRBJ2-7, with 7 bases lining up with TRBD2. The CDR3 protein is CASSYSPGGMEQYF. The CDR3 bases are TGTGCCAGCAGTTACTCGCCCGGGGGGATGGAGCAGTACTTC.